This T cell receptor beta chain was profiled in a study of CD8 T cells in ankylosing spondylitis. This clonotype was found many times. Its antigen is unidentified. Quantitative 5'-RACE was performed with molecular barcodes, and it yielded the TCR beta libraries. TCRdb reanalysed the 5' RACE reads using MiXCR and keeps one entry per CDR3 protein. Among 150,000 to 200,000 distinct CDR3 sequences listed, about 18% were seen once. Germline V gene lookup returns CDR1 SGDLS and CDR2 YYNGEE. V lost 0 bases, J lost 4 bases, and 11 bases lay in between. The CDR3 sequence is 15 residues long. Study results and caveats: Blood from ankylosing spondylitis patients appeared to carry a characteristic roughly 8-variant TCR beta motif. Disease-linked clones proved CD8+ and comparatively uncommon in peripheral blood. A subset of motif variants has previously been described in the synovial fluid and blood of reactive arthritis.

V usage is TRBV9 and J usage is TRBJ1-5; unclear D gene. This clonotype was obtained from a male donor with ankylosing spondylitis or in good health (not recorded which). The material sequenced was blood, either unsorted or a sorted T cell fraction (not recorded which). CDR3 in amino acids: CASSVGWSSNQPQHF. The CDR3 coding sequence is TGTGCCAGCAGCGTAGGGTGGTCGTCAAATCAGCCCCAGCATTTT.